This T cell receptor (beta chain) emerged from a study of response to subunit inactivated influenza vaccine. MiXCR, applied by TCRdb to the RT-PCR reads, yields one record per CDR3 protein. The table shows about half a million distinct CDR3 sequences, with about 25% occurring only once. V was cut by 0 bases and J by 4 bases, with 11 bases left in between. CDR3 length: 14 amino acids. In germline, CDR1 is DFQATT, CDR2 SNEGSKA (reference sequence). This clonotype was sampled from a man in his forties or fifties who received an inactivated influenza vaccine. Sequences were derived from CD4+ T cells sorted from PBMCs, sampled roughly 5 days after vaccination. The rearrangement links TRBV20-1 to TRBJ2-3, with a weak D call TRBD1 (5 bases). The CDR3 DNA follows: TGCAGTGCTAGAGATGGGCAGGGCGCAGATACGCAGTATTTT. This gives the protein CSARDGQGADTQYF.